Included here is one T cell receptor beta chain sequence, with context. Methods used by the authors: Reference gene primers were amplified, and this amplification served to estimate nucleated cell counts. Using immunoSEQ multiplex PCR, the repertoire was profiled, and TCRdb retains in-frame clones only, with some absent. V, J and clone size are those of that table, while D and trimming were read from the DNA. The sample contains 250,000 to 300,000 clones, about 85% of which appear only once. The data stem from a study of blood T cell repertoires in COVID-19. Looking at the study overall: Researchers got acute and convalescent COVID-19 samples from the United States, Italy and Spain. PBMCs, B-cell-depleted T cells, or T cells provided the cDNA or gDNA that made up the material.

The CDR3 contains 14 residues. In germline, CDR1 is KGHSH, CDR2 LQKENI. With 6 bases removed from V and 4 bases from J, the gap between germline ends came to 15 bases. The rearrangement links TRBV18 to TRBJ1-1, with D tentatively TRBD1 (5 bases). The sample consisted of peripheral blood. This TCR came from a woman aged 45-65 years who had recovered from COVID-19. Here the CDR3 DNA reads TGTGCCAGCTCTCGCGACCAGGGATCCACTGAAGCTTTCTTT. As protein: CASSRDQGSTEAFF.